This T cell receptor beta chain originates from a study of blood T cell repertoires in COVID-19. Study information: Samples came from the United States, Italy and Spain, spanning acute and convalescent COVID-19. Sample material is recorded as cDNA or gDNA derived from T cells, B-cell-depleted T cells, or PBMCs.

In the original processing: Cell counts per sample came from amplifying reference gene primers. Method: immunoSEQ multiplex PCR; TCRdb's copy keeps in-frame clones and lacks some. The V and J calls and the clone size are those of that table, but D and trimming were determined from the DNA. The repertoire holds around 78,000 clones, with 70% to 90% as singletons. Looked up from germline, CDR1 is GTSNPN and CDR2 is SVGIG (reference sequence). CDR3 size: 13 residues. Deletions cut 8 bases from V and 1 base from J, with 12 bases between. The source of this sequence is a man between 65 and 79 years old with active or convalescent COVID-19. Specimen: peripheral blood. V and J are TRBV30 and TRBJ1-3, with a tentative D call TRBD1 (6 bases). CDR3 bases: TGTGCCAGGGGGGAGGGATCTGGAAACACCATATATTTT. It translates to CARGEGSGNTIYF. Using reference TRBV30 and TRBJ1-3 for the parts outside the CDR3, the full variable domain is SQTIHQWPATLVQPVGSPLSLECTVEGTSNPNLYWYRQAAGRGLQLLFYSVGIGQISSEVPQNLSASRPQDRQFILSSKKLLLSDSGFYLCARGEGSGNTIYFGEGSWLTVV.